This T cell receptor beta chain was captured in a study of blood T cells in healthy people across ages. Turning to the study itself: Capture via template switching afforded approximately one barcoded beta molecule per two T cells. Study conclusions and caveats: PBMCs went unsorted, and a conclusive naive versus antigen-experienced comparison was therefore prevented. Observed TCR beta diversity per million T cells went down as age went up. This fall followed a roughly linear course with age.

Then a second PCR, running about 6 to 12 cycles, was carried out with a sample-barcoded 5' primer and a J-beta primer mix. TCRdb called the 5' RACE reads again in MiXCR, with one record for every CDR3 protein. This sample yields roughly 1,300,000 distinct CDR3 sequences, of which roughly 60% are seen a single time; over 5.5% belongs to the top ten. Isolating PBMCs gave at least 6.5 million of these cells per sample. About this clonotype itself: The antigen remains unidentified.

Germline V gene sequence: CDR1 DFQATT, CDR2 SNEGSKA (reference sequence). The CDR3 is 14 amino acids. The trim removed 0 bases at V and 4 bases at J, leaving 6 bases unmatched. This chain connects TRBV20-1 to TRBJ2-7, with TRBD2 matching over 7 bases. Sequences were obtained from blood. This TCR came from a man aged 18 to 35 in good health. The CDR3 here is CSARDASGWYEQYF. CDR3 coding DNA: TGCAGTGCTAGAGATGCTAGCGGTTGGTACGAGCAGTACTTC.